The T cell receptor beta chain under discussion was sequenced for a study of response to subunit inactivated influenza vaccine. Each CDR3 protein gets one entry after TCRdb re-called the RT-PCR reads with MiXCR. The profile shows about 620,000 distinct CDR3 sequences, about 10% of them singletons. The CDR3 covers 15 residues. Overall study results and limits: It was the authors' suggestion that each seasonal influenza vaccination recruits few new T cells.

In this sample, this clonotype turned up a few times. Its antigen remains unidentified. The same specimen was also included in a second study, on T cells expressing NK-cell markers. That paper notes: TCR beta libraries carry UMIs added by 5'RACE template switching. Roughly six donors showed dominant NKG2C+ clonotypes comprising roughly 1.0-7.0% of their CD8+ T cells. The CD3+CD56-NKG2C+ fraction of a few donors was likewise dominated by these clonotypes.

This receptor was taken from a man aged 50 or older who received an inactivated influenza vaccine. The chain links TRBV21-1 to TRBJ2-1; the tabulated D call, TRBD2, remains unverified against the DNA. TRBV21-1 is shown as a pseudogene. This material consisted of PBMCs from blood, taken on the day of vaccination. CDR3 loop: CASSKLAGPYNEQFF. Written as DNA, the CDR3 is TGTGCCAGCAGCAAACTAGCGGGACCCTACAATGAGCAGTTCTTC.